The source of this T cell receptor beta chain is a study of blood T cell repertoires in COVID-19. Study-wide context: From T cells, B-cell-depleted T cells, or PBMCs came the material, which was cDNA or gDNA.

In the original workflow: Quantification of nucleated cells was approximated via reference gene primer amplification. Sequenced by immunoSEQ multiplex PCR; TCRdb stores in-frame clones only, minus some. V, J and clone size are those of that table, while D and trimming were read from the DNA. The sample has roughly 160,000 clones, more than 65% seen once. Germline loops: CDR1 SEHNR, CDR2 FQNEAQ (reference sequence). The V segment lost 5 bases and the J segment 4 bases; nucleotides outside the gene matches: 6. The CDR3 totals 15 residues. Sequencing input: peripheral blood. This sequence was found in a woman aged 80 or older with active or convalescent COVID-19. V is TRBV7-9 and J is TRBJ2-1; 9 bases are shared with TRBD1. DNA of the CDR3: TGTGCCAGCAGCCCCACAGGGGGCATTTACAATGAGCAGTTCTTC. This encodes CASSPTGGIYNEQFF.